The 31 T cell receptor beta chains given below trace back to one sample, sequenced in a study of T-cell memory formation after mild COVID-19. A single record per CDR3 protein comes from TCRdb applying MiXCR to the 5' RACE reads. The repertoire holds 350,000 to 500,000 distinct CDR3 sequences, with about 22% as singletons. Sequenced material: PBMCs or a T cell subset sorted from them (not recorded which). These TCRs come from an adult woman who had mild COVID-19 (a few samples of this study predate the infection). Cell type and time point are not known.

This clonotype was observed many times. CDR3 sequence: CSVEQGSSYNEQFF. CDR3 in DNA: TGCAGCGTGGAACAGGGCAGCTCCTACAATGAGCAGTTCTTC. The chain recombines TRBV29-1 with TRBJ2-1, with D maybe TRBD1 (6 bases). The V gene lost 6 bases and the J gene lost 0 bases, with 12 bases spanning the gap. This CDR3 region has 14 residues. CDR1 SQVTM and CDR2 ANQGSEA come from the germline V gene.

The chain uses TRBV15 and TRBJ1-5; D is ambiguous. CDR3 length: 13 amino acids. CDR1 and CDR2 (germline): LNHNV, YYDKDF (reference sequence). The germline V and J ends were trimmed by 3 bases and 7 bases, with 10 bases remaining between them. This CDR3 reads CATSSPAWQPQHF. The CDR3 DNA follows: TGTGCCACCAGCAGTCCCGCTTGGCAGCCCCAGCATTTT.

The chain joins TRBV4-1 to TRBJ2-5; 8 bases map to TRBD2. From germline, CDR1 is MGHRA and CDR2 YSYEKL. The CDR3 is 16 amino acids. V lost 0 bases, J lost 9 bases, and 12 bases stayed unmatched. The CDR3 region is CASSQELAATQGAQYF. DNA for the CDR3: TGCGCCAGCAGCCAAGAACTAGCGGCGACGCAAGGGGCCCAGTACTTC.

The rearrangement joins TRBV15 to TRBJ2-3; D unresolved. V was clipped by 0 bases and J by 1 base, with 8 bases between them. Germline V gene lookup returns CDR1 LNHNV and CDR2 YYDKDF (reference sequence). The CDR3 covers 15 residues. As DNA, the CDR3 is TGTGCCACCAGCAGAGATAGGTGGGGCACAGATACGCAGTATTTT. It encodes CATSRDRWGTDTQYF.

The chain combines TRBV2 with TRBJ2-5; maybe TRBD2 (6 bases). Trimming cost V 7 bases and J 3 bases, with 12 bases left between them. CDR1 SNHLY and CDR2 FYNNEI come from the germline V gene. The CDR3 loop spans 13 amino acids. CDR3 in DNA: TGTGCCAGCACAGGACCGGGAGAAGAGACCCAGTACTTC. Its protein is CASTGPGEETQYF.

This clonotype was observed a few times. The chain employs TRBV19 and TRBJ1-2, with TRBD1 as a possible D gene (6 bases). Germline CDR1 reads LNHDA; CDR2 reads SQIVND (reference sequence). With 8 bases removed from V and 0 bases from J, the gap between germline ends came to 16 bases. The CDR3 has 15 residues. The CDR3 here is CASLTDRPPNYGYTF. The CDR3 nucleotides are TGTGCCAGTTTGACGGACAGACCCCCTAACTATGGCTACACCTTC.

This clonotype was observed a handful of times. The genes are TRBV7-3 and TRBJ2-7; perhaps TRBD2 as D (6 bases). The germline V and J ends were trimmed by 1 base and 2 bases, with 12 bases remaining between them. Germline CDR1 and CDR2: SGHTA and FQGTGA. The CDR3 is made up of 15 amino acids. The CDR3 here is CASSLRAGPTYEQYF. CDR3 nucleotides: TGTGCCAGCAGCTTAAGGGCGGGGCCAACCTACGAGCAGTACTTC.

Only a few counts were recorded for this clonotype. CDR3: CAWGLSYNEQFF. Written as DNA, the CDR3 is TGTGCCTGGGGACTTTCCTACAATGAGCAGTTCTTC. This chain links TRBV30 with TRBJ2-1, with D possibly being TRBD2 (5 bases). The V end was cut by 5 bases, the J end by 1 base, with 6 bases between. The CDR3 extends over 12 amino acids. Germline-derived CDR1 and CDR2 are GTSNPN and SVGIG (reference sequence).

This clonotype has just a few counts. The chain uses TRBV6-1 and TRBJ2-7; a possible D gene is TRBD1 (5 bases). Germline-derived CDR1 and CDR2 are MNHNS and SASEGT. Between the trimmed V and J ends, which lost 7 bases and 3 bases, there was a span of 19 bases. There are 15 residues in the CDR3. The CDR3 reads CASTPGYGQNYEQYF. In DNA form, the CDR3 reads TGTGCCAGCACTCCCGGATACGGACAAAACTACGAGCAGTACTTC.

There are a few counts of this clonotype. This sequence joins TRBV9 and TRBJ1-1; possibly TRBD1 for D (6 bases). V lost 0 bases and J lost 1, with 7 bases in between. The CDR3 is 14 amino acids. Germline V gives CDR1 SGDLS, CDR2 YYNGEE. The DNA of the CDR3 is TGTGCCAGCAGCGTAGGACAGGAGAACACTGAAGCTTTCTTT. This translates into CASSVGQENTEAFF.

This rearrangement joins TRBV20-1 to TRBJ2-2; the match to TRBD2 covers 14 bases. This CDR3 region has 19 residues. V gave up 8 bases and J gave up 3 bases; unmatched junction bases: 17. Germline CDR1 is DFQATT and CDR2 is SNEGSKA (reference sequence). CDR3 protein: CSHPACRLAGGLDTGELFF. The DNA for the CDR3 is TGCAGTCATCCGGCGTGCAGACTAGCGGGAGGGTTAGACACCGGGGAGCTGTTTTTT.

In its sample, this clonotype was seen a few times. The V call is TRBV25-1, the J call TRBJ2-3; possibly TRBD2 for D (8 bases). The germline V gene encodes CDR1 MGHDK and CDR2 SYGVNS. Between the trimmed V and J ends, which lost 5 bases and 4 bases, there was a span of 16 bases. This CDR3 region has 15 residues. This chain's CDR3 is CASSQGGGGPDTQYF. Here the CDR3 DNA reads TGTGCCAGCAGTCAAGGGGGCGGGGGGCCAGATACGCAGTATTTT.

The V gene is TRBV5-1, the J gene TRBJ2-3; D unclear. The germline CDR1 and CDR2 sequences are SGHRS and YFSETQ. The CDR3 has 14 residues. Trimming cost V 1 base and J 6 bases, with 12 bases left between them. CDR3 DNA sequence: TGCGCCAGCAGCTTGAGAGAGGCATACGATACGCAGTATTTT. It yields the protein CASSLREAYDTQYF.

This clonotype was seen a few times. The genes are TRBV3-1 and TRBJ1-3; D ambiguous. V dropped 0 bases and J dropped 5 bases, with 23 bases sitting between them. CDR1 and CDR2 from the germline V gene are LGHDT and YNNKEL (reference sequence). CDR3 length equals 19 residues. The CDR3 DNA is TGTGCCAGCAGCCAAGAAAGTATCGCAGCCAGTCTTAAAAGAAACACCATATATTTT. This encodes CASSQESIAASLKRNTIYF.

V usage is TRBV24-1 and J usage is TRBJ2-1; a possible D gene is TRBD2 (6 bases). CDR1 is KGHDR, CDR2 SFDVKD, per germline. V was cut by 4 bases and J by 0 bases, with 12 bases left in between. The length of the CDR3 is 16 residues. DNA for the CDR3: TGTGCCACCAGTGAAACCGGGGGACGCTCCTACAATGAGCAGTTCTTC. Its protein product is CATSETGGRSYNEQFF.

This chain links TRBV5-1 with TRBJ2-1; 7 bases fit TRBD1. The CDR3 has 19 amino acids. Germline CDR1 and CDR2: SGHRS and YFSETQ. Trimming took 0 bases from V and 5 from J; bases not matched to a gene: 17. CDR3 DNA: TGCGCCAGCAGCTTGGACTCCCGGGACACTCTGAGGGGGCACAATGAGCAGTTCTTC. Translated, it gives CASSLDSRDTLRGHNEQFF.

The CDR3 loop is CATSEERMIHPGDQPQHF. CDR3 nucleotides: TGTGCCACCAGTGAGGAGAGGATGATACACCCTGGCGATCAGCCCCAGCATTTT. The chain has TRBV24-1 and TRBJ1-5; D not certain. CDR1 is KGHDR, CDR2 SFDVKD, per germline. V was pared by 4 bases and J by 5 bases, with 23 bases between. The CDR3 sequence is 18 residues long.

V usage is TRBV2 and J usage is TRBJ2-7; unclear D gene. The germline gives CDR1 SNHLY, CDR2 FYNNEI. V was clipped by 1 base and J by 0 bases, with 7 bases between them. The CDR3 has 14 residues. CDR3 sequence reads: CASSEGRSSYEQYF. CDR3 sequence (DNA): TGTGCCAGCAGTGAAGGACGGTCCTCCTACGAGCAGTACTTC.

J is TRBJ1-5 and V is TRBV18; D gene uncertain. CDR1 KGHSH and CDR2 LQKENI come from the germline V gene. The CDR3 extends over 14 amino acids. V dropped 3 bases and J dropped 4 bases, with 10 bases sitting between them. CDR3 nucleotide sequence: TGTGCCAGCTCACCGGCCAGCCAAAATCAGCCCCAGCATTTT. It yields the protein CASSPASQNQPQHF.

The chain recombines TRBV29-1 with TRBJ2-1; 10 nucleotides agree with TRBD1. Trimming cost V 6 bases and J 0 bases; bases outside gene matches: 5. The CDR3 is 15 amino acids. CDR1 and CDR2 (germline): SQVTM, ANQGSEA. The CDR3 reads CSVGRTGGSYNEQFF. Here the CDR3 DNA reads TGCAGCGTCGGTCGGACAGGGGGCTCCTACAATGAGCAGTTCTTC.

This clonotype was counted once. This rearrangement joins TRBV7-8 to TRBJ1-2, with D perhaps TRBD1 (5 bases). Germline V CDR1 and CDR2: SGHVS, FQNEAQ. Deletions cut 5 bases from V and 4 bases from J, with 17 bases between. This CDR3 is 15 amino acids long. Here the CDR3 reads CASSQSGAGVYGYTF. The CDR3 coding sequence is TGTGCCAGCAGCCAGTCTGGGGCAGGAGTCTATGGCTACACCTTC.

This sequence joins TRBV7-7 and TRBJ2-3; D uncertain. This CDR3 comprises 15 residues. V lost 3 bases to trimming and J lost 0 bases, with 10 bases between them. CDR1 is SSHAT and CDR2 is FNYEAQ in the germline V gene (reference sequence). The CDR3 loop is CASSFSTSSTDTQYF. The CDR3 DNA reads TGTGCCAGCAGCTTCTCGACTTCCAGCACAGATACGCAGTATTTT.

This chain joins TRBV4-1 and TRBJ2-5, with 7 positions matching TRBD2. CDR3 length: 15 amino acids. Germline V CDR1 and CDR2: MGHRA, YSYEKL. The J segment lost 4 bases and the V segment lost 4 bases, leaving 9 bases of the junction unmatched. The CDR3 nucleotides read TGCGCCAGCAGCCTTTTCGCGGGAGACGGAGAGACCCAGTACTTC. Amino acids: CASSLFAGDGETQYF.

The V and J genes are TRBV29-1 and TRBJ1-5, with 8 bases matching TRBD1. Germline CDR1 and CDR2: SQVTM and ANQGSEA. V was clipped by 6 bases and J by 1 base; unmatched bases: 5. The CDR3 extends over 14 amino acids. The CDR3 region is CSVAGQASNQPQHF. The DNA of the CDR3 is TGCAGCGTAGCGGGACAGGCAAGCAATCAGCCCCAGCATTTT.

This clonotype came up a few times. This chain connects TRBV19 to TRBJ2-3, with D tentatively TRBD1 (5 bases). Trimming stripped 5 bases from V and 2 bases from J, with 17 bases between. The germline gives CDR1 LNHDA, CDR2 SQIVND (reference sequence). CDR3 size: 16 residues. Here the CDR3 DNA reads TGTGCCAGTAGTTCGACAGTGGATGTCCTCACAGATACGCAGTATTTT. The encoded protein is CASSSTVDVLTDTQYF.

This clonotype was found a few times. V gene TRBV12-3 or TRBV12-4 combines with J gene TRBJ2-4; perhaps TRBD2 as D (6 bases). This CDR3 spans 16 amino acids. The V end lost 6 bases, the J end lost 6 bases, and 21 bases lay between the germline ends. CDR3 residues: CASSIRRGTSANIQYF. The DNA of the CDR3 is TGTGCCAGCAGCATTCGGAGGGGCACCTCCGCAAACATTCAGTACTTC.

The rearrangement links TRBV7-6 to TRBJ1-2, with 9 bases fitting TRBD1. The CDR3 length is 15 residues. CDR1 and CDR2 (germline): SGHVS, FNYEAQ. Trimming cost V 6 bases and J 10 bases; bases outside gene matches: 15. The CDR3: CASSPLQGARPLYTF. The CDR3 bases are TGTGCCAGCAGTCCGCTACAGGGGGCAAGACCTCTCTACACCTTC.

In its sample, this clonotype was seen many times. The CDR3 DNA is TGTGCCAGCAGCTTGACAGGGAACACTGAAGCTTTCTTT. It yields the protein CASSLTGNTEAFF. This chain uses TRBV12-3 or TRBV12-4 with TRBJ1-1; tentative D call: TRBD1 (6 bases). The CDR3 contains 13 residues. Deletions cut 6 bases from V and 1 base from J, with 9 bases between.

This clonotype was picked up a small number of times. This CDR3 is CSTQGDSSYEQYF. Here the CDR3 DNA reads TGCAGCACCCAGGGAGACAGCTCCTACGAGCAGTACTTC. V and J are TRBV20-1 and TRBJ2-7; tentatively, D is TRBD1 or TRBD2 (5 bases each). CDR3 length equals 13 residues. CDR1 is DFQATT, CDR2 SNEGSKA, per germline (reference sequence).

This clonotype was found a few times. J is TRBJ2-5 and V is TRBV7-3, with D perhaps matching TRBD2 (6 bases). The CDR3 covers 14 residues. Trimming took 2 bases from V and 4 from J, leaving 11 bases between them. Germline CDR1 is SGHTA and CDR2 is FQGTGA. The CDR3 region is CASSLFGRGETQYF. The CDR3 coding sequence is TGTGCCAGCAGCTTATTCGGGAGAGGAGAGACCCAGTACTTC. The full variable domain, rest sourced from reference TRBV7-3 and TRBJ2-5, is GAGVSQTPSNKVTEKGKYVELRCDPISGHTALYWYRQSLGQGPEFLIYFQGTGAADDSGLPNDRFFAVRPEGSVSTLKIQRTERGDSAVYLCASSLFGRGETQYFGPGTRLLVL.

The table lists this clonotype with a few counts. The rearrangement uses TRBV5-1 and TRBJ2-1; a weak D match, TRBD2 (5 bases). Trimming removed 0 bases from V and 6 bases from J, with 10 bases in between. The V gene's germline CDR1 is SGHRS and CDR2 YFSETQ. The CDR3 spans 14 residues. Here the CDR3 reads CASSLGTAPNEQFF. The CDR3 bases are TGCGCCAGCAGCTTGGGGACTGCTCCCAATGAGCAGTTCTTC. Full variable domain (outside the CDR3, taken from reference TRBV5-1 and TRBJ2-1): KAGVTQTPRYLIKTRGQQVTLSCSPISGHRSVSWYQQTPGQGLQFLFEYFSETQRNKGNFPGRFSGRQFSNSRSEMNVSTLELGDSALYLCASSLGTAPNEQFFGPGTRLTVL.